This T cell receptor beta chain was documented in a study of blood T cell repertoires in COVID-19. The overall study: COVID-19 samples, acute and convalescent, were from the United States, Italy and Spain.

The CDR3 is 14 amino acids. The germline V gene has CDR1 MNHEY and CDR2 SMNVEV (reference sequence). Trimming shortened V by 3 bases and J by 4 bases, and 11 bases separated the two germline ends. Everyone who took part was roughly 18 to 89 years old, and they came from about 25 US areas. In assigning cohorts, the study relied on participant-reported clinical history. Exposed participants encountered a COVID-19 case during the 2 weeks preceding study entry. Profiled with immunoSEQ multiplex PCR; TCRdb holds only in-frame clones, not every one. Counted here are 200,000 to 250,000 clones, about 90% occurring once; the ten biggest clones make up around 1%.

The sequencing sample was made of PBMCs or T cells enriched from blood (not recorded which). The rearrangement uses TRBV27 and TRBJ2-3; D not resolved. This TCR was recovered from a man aged 50 to 60 who had been exposed to COVID-19. The chain's CDR3 is CASSFTDRPDTQYF. The CDR3 nucleotides read TGTGCCAGCAGTTTTACAGACCGTCCAGATACGCAGTATTTT.